The T cell receptor (beta chain) described here comes from a study of T cell responses to AZD1222 COVID-19 vaccine. Findings and limits, study-wide: After the peak T cell response, and only then, were repertoires sampled. Only a handful of AZD1222 recipients, several in all, had baseline seropositivity. It should be noted that donors were predominantly white British and more often female, and clonal diversity was possibly underestimated.

Measured with immunoSEQ multiplex PCR; TCRdb has only the in-frame clones, and not every one. The sample consists of approximately 180,000 clones, 80% to 95% of them appearing once. With 3 bases clipped from V and 2 bases from J, the junction kept 6 bases outside the gene matches. Germline CDR1 reads SGHVS; CDR2 reads FNYEAQ. The CDR3 length is 17 residues. This clone was detected once. Its antigen is as yet unknown. The chain combines TRBV7-6 with TRBJ2-1, with 11 bases that match TRBD2. The sample here was peripheral blood, taken 28 days after the second dose of the MenACWY control vaccine. The TCR comes from an adult who received the MenACWY meningococcal vaccine as a control. CDR3 bases: TGTGCCAGCAGCTTGACCCTAGCGGGGGGTCCCTACAATGAGCAGTTCTTC. Amino acids: CASSLTLAGGPYNEQFF.